This is a list of T cell receptor beta chains from one sample in a study of blood T cell repertoires in COVID-19. Generated by immunoSEQ multiplex PCR, the TCRdb table keeps only in-frame clones and is missing some. The sample holds around 300,000 clones; roughly 90% are singletons and the top ten take about 3%. Sequenced input: peripheral blood. The receptor set was obtained from a woman in her twenties or thirties with active or convalescent COVID-19. Each CDR3 is given without its conserved first and last residue.

cdr3_aa	v_call
ASGTTGSTSGGAVDTQY	TRBV5-1
ASSELDPGSGAF	TRBV6-1
ASSAPGSDLYGYT	TRBV9
ASSYGGATGNTIY	TRBV6-2/TRBV6-3
ASSLGGGGARSSYNEQF	TRBV5-1
ASSVGDRALEAF	TRBV9
ASSVAPRGGVTEAF	TRBV9
ASKRAEAAEAF	TRBV19
ASSRGLPNEKLF	TRBV6-5
ASSPNSQETQY	TRBV18
SARHSSSYEQY	TRBV29-1
ASSPDRGSYNSPLH	TRBV4-1
ASSRTGPGNTIY	TRBV6-5
ASRSLADSTDTQY	TRBV2
ASSLDGGYYNEQF	TRBV7-2
ASRRQGSNQPQH	TRBV6-5
ASSIQGAGEKLF	TRBV5-1
ASSPASGGAYSREQY	TRBV7-2
ASSPSKGATHFCYT	TRBV23-1
ASQYTRQNSSPLH	TRBV6-5
ASSQGSDLRGPSSYNEQF	TRBV4-3
ASSDSGAGYT	TRBV6-4
ASSDPDSYGYT	TRBV6-1
ASSLVGRGRDFCSGNTIY	TRBV11-3
ASSLPGGQTNEQF	TRBV7-8
ATRDRDGYT	TRBV24-1
ASSITTQAIEQY	TRBV7-6
ASRENSVNSPLH	TRBV5-1
ASSQSGDREGGGNQPQH	TRBV23-1
ASSLETGNTEAF	TRBV28
ASSLSLRELFYEQY	TRBV27
ASIPWGRRLNTEAF	TRBV7-9
ATSRSGINQPQH	TRBV15
ASSTGQGLVNEKLF	TRBV7-9
ASTITGQTNYGYT	TRBV5-1
AISEAGRETQY	TRBV10-3
ASSSGQGIQPQH	TRBV6-2/TRBV6-3
ASSPITGDYGYT	TRBV7-2
ASSLSGSTGNTIY	TRBV11-2
ASIQGGYGYT	TRBV28
ASSPGTSGGETGELF	TRBV5-1
ASSSTPGTGHTGELF	TRBV9
ASSFATGNQPQH	TRBV7-9
ASSHGDRSGATIY	TRBV5-1
ASSLRGRTSGGKSTDTQY	TRBV28
AWPPKAF	TRBV30
ASSLTGGKQETQY	TRBV5-1